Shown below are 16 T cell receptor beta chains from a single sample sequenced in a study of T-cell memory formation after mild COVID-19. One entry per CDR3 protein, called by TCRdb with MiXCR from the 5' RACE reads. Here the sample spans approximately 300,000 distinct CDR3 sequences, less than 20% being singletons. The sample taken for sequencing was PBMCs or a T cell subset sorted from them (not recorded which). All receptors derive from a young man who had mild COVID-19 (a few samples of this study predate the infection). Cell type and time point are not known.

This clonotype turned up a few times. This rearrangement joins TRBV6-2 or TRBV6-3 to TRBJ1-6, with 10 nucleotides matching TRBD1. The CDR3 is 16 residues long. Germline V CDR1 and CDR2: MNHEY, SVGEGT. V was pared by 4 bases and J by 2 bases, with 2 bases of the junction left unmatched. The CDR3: CASSFGQGAYNSPLHF. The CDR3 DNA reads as TGTGCCAGCAGTTTCGGACAGGGGGCCTATAATTCACCCCTCCACTTT.

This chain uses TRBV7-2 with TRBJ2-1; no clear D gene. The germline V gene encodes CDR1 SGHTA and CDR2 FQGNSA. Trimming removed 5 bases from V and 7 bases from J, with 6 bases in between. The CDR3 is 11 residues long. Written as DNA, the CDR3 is TGTGCCAGCAGCCCCTTTAATGAGCAGTTCTTC. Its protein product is CASSPFNEQFF.

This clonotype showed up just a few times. CDR3 protein: CASSLGANNEQFF. CDR3 bases: TGTGCCAGCAGCTTAGGCGCCAACAATGAGCAGTTCTTC. The chain is built from TRBV7-2 and TRBJ2-1; D is uncertain. Germline loops: CDR1 SGHTA, CDR2 FQGNSA. The V and J ends lost 1 base and 5 bases respectively, with 6 bases between them. The CDR3 sequence is 13 residues long. The entire variable domain, with the rest obtained from reference TRBV7-2 and TRBJ2-1, is as follows: GAGVSQSPSNKVTEKGKDVELRCDPISGHTALYWYRQSLGQGLEFLIYFQGNSAPDKSGLPSDRFSAERTGGSVSTLTIQRTQQEDSAVYLCASSLGANNEQFFGPGTRLTVL.

This CDR3 is CASSLFGGPSTDTQYF. The DNA of the CDR3 is TGTGCCAGCAGCCTCTTTGGGGGCCCTAGCACAGATACGCAGTATTTT. This chain connects TRBV11-1 to TRBJ2-3; perhaps TRBD1 as D (6 bases). The CDR3 has 16 amino acids. The V end lost 5 bases, the J end lost 0 bases, and 15 bases lay between the germline ends. Germline CDR1 reads SGHAT; CDR2 reads FQDESV (reference sequence).

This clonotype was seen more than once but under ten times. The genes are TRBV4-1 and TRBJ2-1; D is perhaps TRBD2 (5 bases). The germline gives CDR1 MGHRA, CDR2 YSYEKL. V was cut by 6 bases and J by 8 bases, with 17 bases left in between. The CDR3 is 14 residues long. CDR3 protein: CASRARGPGDEQFF. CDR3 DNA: TGCGCCAGCAGGGCTAGAGGCCCCGGGGATGAGCAGTTCTTC.

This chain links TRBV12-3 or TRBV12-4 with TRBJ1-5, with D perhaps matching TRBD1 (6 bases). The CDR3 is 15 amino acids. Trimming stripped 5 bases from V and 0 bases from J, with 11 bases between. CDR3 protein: CASSDTGYSNQPQHF. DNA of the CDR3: TGTGCCAGCAGTGATACAGGGTATAGCAATCAGCCCCAGCATTTT.

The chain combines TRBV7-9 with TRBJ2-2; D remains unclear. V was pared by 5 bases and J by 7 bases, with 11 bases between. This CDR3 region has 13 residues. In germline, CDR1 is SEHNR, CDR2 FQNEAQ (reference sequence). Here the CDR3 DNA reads TGTGCCAGCAGCGTAAGAAAAGACGGGGAGCTGTTTTTT. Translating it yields CASSVRKDGELFF.

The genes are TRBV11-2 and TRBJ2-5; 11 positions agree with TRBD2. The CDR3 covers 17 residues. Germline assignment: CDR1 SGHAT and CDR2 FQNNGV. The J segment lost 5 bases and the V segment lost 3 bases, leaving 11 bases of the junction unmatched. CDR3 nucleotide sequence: TGTGCCAGCAGCTTGGCTAGCGGGGGGTCCCTCGGGGAGACCCAGTACTTC. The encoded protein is CASSLASGGSLGETQYF.

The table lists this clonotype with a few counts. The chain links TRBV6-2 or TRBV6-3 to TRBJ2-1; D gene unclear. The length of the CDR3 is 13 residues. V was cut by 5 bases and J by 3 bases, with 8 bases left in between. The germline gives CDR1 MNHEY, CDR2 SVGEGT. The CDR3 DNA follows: TGTGCCAGCAGTGGTGGGAACTACAATGAGCAGTTCTTC. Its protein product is CASSGGNYNEQFF.

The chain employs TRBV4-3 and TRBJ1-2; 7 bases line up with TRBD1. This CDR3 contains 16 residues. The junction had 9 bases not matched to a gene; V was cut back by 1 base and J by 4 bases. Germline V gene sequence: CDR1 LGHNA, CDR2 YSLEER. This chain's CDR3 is CASSQGVGGAGYGYTF. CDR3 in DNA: TGCGCCAGCAGCCAAGGAGTAGGGGGCGCGGGCTATGGCTACACCTTC.

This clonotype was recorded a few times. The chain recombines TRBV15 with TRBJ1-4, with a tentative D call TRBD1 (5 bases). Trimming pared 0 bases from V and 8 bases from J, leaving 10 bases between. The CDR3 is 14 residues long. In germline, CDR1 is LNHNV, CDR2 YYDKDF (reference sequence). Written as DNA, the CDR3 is TGTGCCACCAGCAGAGATGTGGGGGGAGAAAAACTGTTTTTT. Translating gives CATSRDVGGEKLFF.

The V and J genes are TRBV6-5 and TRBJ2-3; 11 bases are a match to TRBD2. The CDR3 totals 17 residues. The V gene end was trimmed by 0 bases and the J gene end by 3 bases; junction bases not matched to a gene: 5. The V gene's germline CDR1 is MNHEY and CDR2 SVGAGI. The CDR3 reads CASSYSMVAGGTDTQYF. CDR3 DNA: TGTGCCAGCAGTTACTCGATGGTAGCGGGGGGGACAGATACGCAGTATTTT.

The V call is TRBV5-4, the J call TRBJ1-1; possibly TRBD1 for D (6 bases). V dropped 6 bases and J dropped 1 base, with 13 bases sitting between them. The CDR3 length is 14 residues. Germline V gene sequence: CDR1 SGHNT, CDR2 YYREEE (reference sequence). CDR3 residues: CASNLRGANTEAFF. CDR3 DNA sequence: TGTGCCAGCAACCTGCGGGGGGCGAACACTGAAGCTTTCTTT.

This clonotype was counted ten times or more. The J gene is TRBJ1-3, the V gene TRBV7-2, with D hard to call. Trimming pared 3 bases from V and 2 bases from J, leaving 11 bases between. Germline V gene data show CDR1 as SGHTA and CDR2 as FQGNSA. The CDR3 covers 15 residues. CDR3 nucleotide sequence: TGTGCCAGCAGCTTCCAGTTTGGGGCTGGAAACACCATATATTTT. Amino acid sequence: CASSFQFGAGNTIYF.

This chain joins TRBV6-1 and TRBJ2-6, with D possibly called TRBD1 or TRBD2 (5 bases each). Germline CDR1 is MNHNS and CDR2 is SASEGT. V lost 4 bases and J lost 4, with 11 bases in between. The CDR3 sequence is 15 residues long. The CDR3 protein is CASSVGGSGANVLTF. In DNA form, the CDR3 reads TGTGCCAGCAGTGTTGGGGGATCCGGGGCCAACGTCCTGACTTTC.

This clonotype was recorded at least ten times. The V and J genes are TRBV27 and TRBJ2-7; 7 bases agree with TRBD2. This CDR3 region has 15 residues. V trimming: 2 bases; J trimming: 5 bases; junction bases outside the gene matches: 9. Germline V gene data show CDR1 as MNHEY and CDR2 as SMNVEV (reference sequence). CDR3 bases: TGTGCCAGCAGTTTAAGACCGGGGGGTTTGGACGAGCAGTACTTC. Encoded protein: CASSLRPGGLDEQYF.